One and the same sample provided the 2 T cell receptor beta chains below, sequenced in a study of T cell responses to AZD1222 COVID-19 vaccine. Profiled with immunoSEQ multiplex PCR; TCRdb holds only in-frame clones, not every one. The table shows about 150,000 clones, with around 89% occurring only once. The sequencing used peripheral blood, collected on day 0 of AZD1222 vaccination. These receptor sequences come from an adult in good health.

The rearrangement uses TRBV30 and TRBJ2-4; no definite D call. V was trimmed by 1 base and J by 6 bases, leaving 4 bases between them. The CDR3 covers 11 residues. Germline V CDR1 and CDR2: GTSNPN, SVGIG (reference sequence). CDR3 protein: CAWSGRNIQYF. The DNA for the CDR3 is TGTGCCTGGAGTGGAAGAAACATTCAGTACTTC.

The chain links TRBV19 to TRBJ1-1; 9 nucleotides align to TRBD1. From germline, CDR1 is LNHDA and CDR2 SQIVND (reference sequence). Trimming cost V 1 base and J 5 bases; bases outside gene matches: 5. This CDR3 is built from 15 residues. The CDR3 region has the DNA TGTGCCAGTAGTATAGCGGGACAGGGATTAACTGAAGCTTTCTTT. It codes for CASSIAGQGLTEAFF.